This T cell receptor beta chain was sequenced in a study of cytomegalovirus exposure and HLA in healthy donors. Whole-study findings and limits: Later work found that TCR association rates differed between HLA loci; DRB1 had the most and HLA-C the fewest. An analysis was carried out at a later point. It showed that HLA-associated TCR beta chains were more clonally expanded than equally common non-associated chains.

The germline V gene encodes CDR1 MNHEY and CDR2 SVGAGI. J gave up 5 bases and V 4 bases, and 5 bases lay outside the gene matches. CDR3 length equals 14 residues. On this clone itself: Its antigen is still unknown.

It was with 60 Vbeta and 13 Jbeta primers that the PCR ran. Assay: immunoSEQ multiplex PCR; the TCRdb copy retains only in-frame clones and omits some. The table counts roughly 76,000 clones; roughly 2.3% lies in the top ten. The source material was PBMCs. The gene calls are TRBV6-5 and TRBJ1-5; 7 bases line up with TRBD1. The sequence was obtained from a female donor in good health and CMV-seropositive. The CDR3 spells CASSSDRAYQPQHF. As DNA, the CDR3 is TGTGCCAGCAGTTCTGACAGGGCTTATCAGCCCCAGCATTTT.